This TCR beta chain was found in a study of blood T cell repertoires in COVID-19. TCRdb's copy holds only in-frame clones and misses some; the assay was immunoSEQ multiplex PCR. The sample comprises fewer than 200,000 clones, 80% of which are singletons, and approximately 6.9% rests with the top ten. The TCR was taken from a man in his fifties or sixties with acute or convalescent COVID-19. Material for sequencing was peripheral blood.

The CDR3 sequence: CASSQAVNSPLHF. CDR3 DNA sequence: TGTGCCAGCAGCCAAGCGGTTAATTCACCCCTCCACTTT. This chain links TRBV3-1 (or the pseudogene TRBV3-2) with TRBJ1-6; D ambiguous. Germline CDR1 LGHDT, CDR2 YNNKEL (reference sequence). With 1 base removed from V and 6 bases from J, the gap between germline ends came to 4 bases. The length of the CDR3 is 13 residues.